This TCR beta chain was documented in a study of blood T cell repertoires in COVID-19. About the research overall: COVID-19 samples, acute and convalescent, were from the United States, Italy and Spain. T cells, B-cell-depleted T cells, or PBMCs provided the cDNA or gDNA that served as material.

Unmatched junction bases numbered 8, after V lost 8 bases and J lost 5 bases. Germline-derived CDR1 and CDR2 are SNHLY and FYNNEI. CDR3 size: 13 residues. Methods used by the authors: From reference gene primer amplification, estimates of nucleated cell counts were derived. The method was immunoSEQ multiplex PCR; TCRdb's version includes in-frame clones alone and lacks a portion of them. From that table come the V and J calls and clone size; the DNA was used to work out D and trimming. This sample has 250,000 to 300,000 clones; less than 90% occur once, and the top ten carry approximately 2%. The receptor comes from a man aged 30-40 years with active or convalescent COVID-19. Sequenced sample: peripheral blood. V and J are TRBV2 and TRBJ2-5; 7 nucleotides match TRBD1. This chain's CDR3 is CASLKRQGETQYF. The CDR3 DNA is TGTGCCAGCCTGAAAAGACAGGGCGAGACCCAGTACTTC.